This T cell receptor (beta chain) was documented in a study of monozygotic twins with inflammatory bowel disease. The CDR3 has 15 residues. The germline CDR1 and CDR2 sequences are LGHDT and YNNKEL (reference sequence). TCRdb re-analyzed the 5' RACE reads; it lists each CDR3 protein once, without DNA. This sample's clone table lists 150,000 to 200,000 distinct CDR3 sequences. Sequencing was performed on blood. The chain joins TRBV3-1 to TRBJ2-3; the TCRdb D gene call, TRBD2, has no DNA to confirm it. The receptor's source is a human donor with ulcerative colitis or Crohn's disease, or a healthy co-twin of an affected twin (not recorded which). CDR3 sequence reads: CASSARALAADTQYF.